Following are 13 T cell receptor beta chains from one sample sequenced in a study of blood T cell repertoires in COVID-19. The assay was immunoSEQ multiplex PCR, and TCRdb's table has in-frame clones only and misses some. The sample shows some 300,000 clones, 85% to 90% of them seen only once. Sequenced input: peripheral blood. The receptor set was obtained from a woman aged 45-65 years with COVID-19, enrolled during active disease.

The chain has TRBV13 and TRBJ2-3; 14 bases align to TRBD2. The germline gives CDR1 PRHDT, CDR2 FYEKMQ (reference sequence). There are 16 residues in the CDR3. V was clipped by 5 bases and J by 5 bases; unmatched bases: 6. The CDR3 protein is CASSPGLAGARDTQYF. The CDR3 DNA sequence: TGTGCCAGCAGCCCGGGACTAGCGGGAGCCAGAGATACGCAGTATTTT.

A single count supports this clone. The chain combines TRBV24-1 with TRBJ2-5, with TRBD1 as a possible D gene (7 bases). CDR1 is KGHDR, CDR2 SFDVKD, per germline. The germline V and J ends were trimmed by 5 bases and 7 bases, with 16 bases remaining between them. CDR3 size: 14 residues. CDR3 loop: CATSGAGGIRTQYF. The CDR3 coding sequence is TGTGCCACCAGTGGGGCAGGGGGGATTAGGACCCAGTACTTC.

V gene TRBV7-2 combines with J gene TRBJ2-1; TRBD2 matches 10 bases. V dropped 5 bases and J dropped 7; count of bases not matched to a gene: 8. The germline CDR1 and CDR2 sequences are SGHTA and FQGNSA. This CDR3 is 15 amino acids long. The CDR3 loop is CASSLLAGVGNEQFF. The CDR3, as DNA: TGTGCCAGCAGCCTGCTAGCGGGAGTGGGAAATGAGCAGTTCTTC. The variable domain in full, with the rest retrieved from reference TRBV7-2 and TRBJ2-1, is GAGVSQSPSNKVTEKGKDVELRCDPISGHTALYWYRQSLGQGLEFLIYFQGNSAPDKSGLPSDRFSAERTGGSVSTLTIQRTQQEDSAVYLCASSLLAGVGNEQFFGPGTRLTVL.

The CDR3 loop reads CASSLVDSLNYNEQFF. CDR3 coding DNA: TGTGCCAGCAGCTTAGTTGACAGTCTAAACTACAATGAGCAGTTCTTC. This rearrangement joins TRBV7-8 to TRBJ2-1; the D gene is possibly TRBD1 (5 bases). Trimming cost V 1 base and J 3 bases, with 13 bases left between them. The CDR3 consists of 16 residues. In germline, CDR1 is SGHVS, CDR2 FQNEAQ.

This clone is a singleton in its sample. The chain joins TRBV19 to TRBJ2-1, with D tentatively TRBD2 (7 bases). CDR3 length: 13 residues. Germline CDR1 is LNHDA and CDR2 is SQIVND (reference sequence). V dropped 10 bases and J dropped 6 bases, with 16 bases sitting between them. The CDR3 DNA reads as TGTGCCACCGGTGGGGGGGCGCGCAATGAGCAGTTCTTC. Translated, it gives CATGGGARNEQFF.

The rearrangement joins TRBV30 to TRBJ2-2, with D unclear. V lost 1 base to trimming and J lost 2 bases, with 5 bases between them. The length of the CDR3 is 13 residues. Germline V lookup: CDR1 GTSNPN, CDR2 SVGIG (reference sequence). CDR3 DNA: TGTGCCTGGAGTGCCTTCAACACCGGGGAGCTGTTTTTT. Its translation: CAWSAFNTGELFF.

The chain combines TRBV15 with TRBJ2-1; 10 nucleotides agree with TRBD2. CDR3 length equals 17 residues. The junction had 6 bases not matched to a gene; V was cut back by 1 base and J by 3 bases. Germline V gene sequence: CDR1 LNHNV, CDR2 YYDKDF (reference sequence). The CDR3 sequence: CATSRGAGGYDYNEQFF. The CDR3 DNA reads TGTGCCACCAGCAGAGGAGCGGGAGGGTACGACTACAATGAGCAGTTCTTC.

The chain is built from TRBV4-2 and TRBJ1-6; D gene uncertain. Trimming stripped 3 bases from V and 7 bases from J, with 4 bases between. This CDR3 has 12 residues. Germline V lookup: CDR1 LGHNA, CDR2 YNFKEQ. CDR3 in DNA: TGTGCCAGCAGCCAGGAGAATTCACCCCTCCACTTT. Its translation is CASSQENSPLHF.

This chain's CDR3 is CASSPALGDGADTQYF. The CDR3 coding sequence is TGTGCCAGCAGCCCCGCCTTAGGGGATGGGGCAGATACGCAGTATTTT. The chain employs TRBV3-1 (or the pseudogene TRBV3-2) and TRBJ2-3, with D possibly being TRBD1 (5 bases). The germline V gene has CDR1 LGHDT and CDR2 YNNKEL (reference sequence). The V end lost 4 bases, the J end lost 4 bases, and 18 bases lay between the germline ends. The CDR3 consists of 16 residues.

The V gene is TRBV3-1 (or the pseudogene TRBV3-2), the J gene TRBJ2-7; 12 positions match TRBD2. Germline V gene data show CDR1 as LGHDT and CDR2 as YNNKEL (reference sequence). The CDR3 extends over 17 amino acids. V shed 1 base, J shed 4 bases, and the junction held 8 bases outside the gene matches. As DNA, the CDR3 is TGTGCCAGCAGCCAAGCGGGGGGGACTAGCGGGCGGTACGAGCAGTACTTC. Encoded protein: CASSQAGGTSGRYEQYF.

The V and J genes are TRBV2 and TRBJ1-2, with D possibly being TRBD1 (5 bases). The CDR3 spans 12 residues. The V end was cut by 2 bases, the J end by 8 bases, with 9 bases between. The germline gives CDR1 SNHLY, CDR2 FYNNEI. The CDR3 here is CASSEQGRGYTF. The CDR3, as DNA: TGTGCCAGCAGTGAACAGGGTAGGGGCTACACCTTC.

The chain uses TRBV4-2 and TRBJ1-1; D gene uncertain. The V and J ends lost 1 base and 5 bases respectively, with 14 bases between them. Per germline, CDR1 LGHNA and CDR2 YNFKEQ. This CDR3 comprises 15 residues. The CDR3 loop reads CASSQAPRGGTEAFF. CDR3 coding DNA: TGTGCCAGCAGCCAAGCCCCCCGGGGAGGGACTGAAGCTTTCTTT.

The chain uses TRBV5-1 and TRBJ2-5, with 9 bases that match TRBD2. In germline, CDR1 is SGHRS, CDR2 YFSETQ. The CDR3 runs to 19 residues. Trimming cost V 0 bases and J 5 bases; bases outside gene matches: 17. CDR3 loop: CASSLDGKGSGRLVETQYF. The CDR3 coding sequence is TGCGCCAGCAGCTTGGACGGAAAAGGTAGCGGGAGATTGGTGGAGACCCAGTACTTC.